Reported below is one T cell receptor (beta chain). In germline, CDR1 is SGHRS, CDR2 YFSETQ. V lost 3 bases and J lost 0; bases outside the gene matches: 16. The CDR3 extends over 20 amino acids. This specimen belongs to a study of cytomegalovirus exposure and HLA in healthy donors. The data were produced by immunoSEQ multiplex PCR, yet TCRdb's version contains in-frame clones alone and is incomplete. This table has about 330,000 clones, about nine tenths appearing once. The sample taken for sequencing was PBMCs. This sequence joins TRBV5-1 and TRBJ1-4; TRBD1 aligns across 8 bases. This receptor was taken from a woman younger than 45 in good health and CMV-seropositive. The CDR3 region is CASSSSPLQDRASTNEKLFF. DNA of the CDR3: TGCGCCAGCAGCTCATCGCCCCTCCAGGACAGGGCCTCAACTAATGAAAAACTGTTTTTT. The whole variable domain, filled in from reference TRBV5-1 and TRBJ1-4, reads KAGVTQTPRYLIKTRGQQVTLSCSPISGHRSVSWYQQTPGQGLQFLFEYFSETQRNKGNFPGRFSGRQFSNSRSEMNVSTLELGDSALYLCASSSSPLQDRASTNEKLFFGSGTQLSVL.